A single sample gave rise to the 30 T cell receptor beta chains below, sequenced in a study of cytomegalovirus exposure and HLA in healthy donors. Both 60 Vbeta primers and 13 Jbeta primers went into the PCR. Profiling relied on immunoSEQ multiplex PCR, and the TCRdb table lists in-frame clones only, not all of them. Counted here are more than 200,000 clones, 70% to 85% occurring once; the ten biggest clones make up 0.2% to 0.25%. Input material: PBMCs. The source is a girl aged 2 to 10 in good health and CMV-seronegative.

The V and J genes are TRBV7-3 and TRBJ2-3; possible D gene TRBD2, 5 bases. Germline V lookup: CDR1 SGHTA, CDR2 FQGTGA. The ends were cut back, 5 bases at V and 0 bases at J, with 12 bases in the middle. The CDR3 runs 15 residues. The CDR3 nucleotides read TGTGCCAGCAGCAAAGAAGGACTTAGCACAGATACGCAGTATTTT. Protein sequence: CASSKEGLSTDTQYF.

The gene calls are TRBV10-3 and TRBJ2-5; weak D call: TRBD2 (5 bases). CDR3 length: 13 residues. V was shortened by 5 bases and J by 3 bases, with 10 bases between the two germline ends. Looked up from germline, CDR1 is ENHRY and CDR2 is SYGVKD. The DNA for the CDR3 is TGTGCCATCAGTAGGCCGGGGAAAGAGACCCAGTACTTC. It codes for CAISRPGKETQYF.

This clone has a handful of counts. The chain links TRBV7-9 to TRBJ1-2; TRBD1 might be the D (6 bases). The CDR3 consists of 13 residues. The germline V and J ends were trimmed by 1 base and 8 bases, with 11 bases remaining between them. Germline V gene sequence: CDR1 SEHNR, CDR2 FQNEAQ (reference sequence). Written as DNA, the CDR3 is TGTGCCAGCAGCTTAGGCGCAGGGGACGGCTACACCTTC. This translates into CASSLGAGDGYTF. Full variable domain (rest looked up from reference TRBV7-9 and TRBJ1-2): DTGVSQNPRHKITKRGQNVTFRCDPISEHNRLYWYRQTLGQGPEFLTYFQNEAQLEKSRLLSDRFSAERPKGSFSTLEIQRTEQGDSAMYLCASSLGAGDGYTFGSGTRLTVV.

The rearrangement joins TRBV7-6 to TRBJ2-7; 10 bases line up with TRBD1. This CDR3 is 14 amino acids long. J lost 3 bases, V lost 4 bases, and 3 bases had no gene match. Germline V gene lookup returns CDR1 SGHVS and CDR2 FNYEAQ. The chain's CDR3 is CASSYGTGDYEQYF. The CDR3 DNA reads TGTGCCAGCAGCTATGGGACAGGGGACTACGAGCAGTACTTC.

The rearrangement joins TRBV18 to TRBJ1-3, with D tentatively TRBD1 (6 bases). Germline V gene sequence: CDR1 KGHSH, CDR2 LQKENI. The CDR3 covers 15 residues. Trimming removed 3 bases at V and 2 bases at J, with 11 bases between. The chain's CDR3 is CASSPGQTTGNTIYF. The DNA for the CDR3 is TGTGCCAGCTCACCTGGACAGACCACTGGAAACACCATATATTTT.

The chain's CDR3 is CASSEIQGREPQHF. The CDR3 DNA follows: TGCGCCAGCAGTGAGATCCAGGGGAGAGAGCCCCAGCATTTT. The chain is built from TRBV10-2 and TRBJ1-5, with D perhaps matching TRBD1 (6 bases). This CDR3 is built from 14 residues. V gave up 2 bases and J gave up 8 bases, with 13 bases separating them. Germline V gives CDR1 WSHSY, CDR2 SAAADI.

V gene TRBV6-5 combines with J gene TRBJ2-2; possible D gene TRBD2, 6 bases. Per the germline V gene, CDR1 is MNHEY and CDR2 is SVGAGI. This CDR3 region has 14 residues. V lost 0 bases and J lost 7, with 9 bases in between. The chain's CDR3 is CASSYSGGHGELFF. The CDR3 DNA is TGTGCCAGCAGTTACTCCGGGGGTCACGGGGAGCTGTTTTTT.

This chain links TRBV6-1 with TRBJ2-2; possible D gene TRBD1, 6 bases. Between the trimmed V and J ends, which lost 2 bases and 4 bases, there was a span of 14 bases. The CDR3 is 16 amino acids. The V gene's germline CDR1 is MNHNS and CDR2 SASEGT. The CDR3 region is CASSERGGRGTGELFF. As DNA, the CDR3 is TGTGCCAGCAGTGAAAGAGGTGGCAGGGGCACCGGGGAGCTGTTTTTT.

The chain recombines TRBV2 with TRBJ1-4, with a possible D match to TRBD1 (6 bases). Between the trimmed V and J ends, which lost 2 bases and 0 bases, there was a span of 10 bases. The length of the CDR3 is 16 residues. Germline loops: CDR1 SNHLY, CDR2 FYNNEI. The CDR3 loop is CASSEWTVATNEKLFF. In DNA form, the CDR3 reads TGTGCCAGCAGTGAATGGACAGTTGCAACTAATGAAAAACTGTTTTTT.

The chain is built from TRBV7-9 and TRBJ1-1; 8 nucleotides line up with TRBD1. Per germline, CDR1 SEHNR and CDR2 FQNEAQ (reference sequence). The CDR3 length is 17 residues. The trim removed 5 bases at V and 4 bases at J, leaving 15 bases unmatched. The CDR3 DNA sequence: TGTGCCAGCAGCGACCCTCAGGGGGCAGGGTTGGGCACTGAAGCTTTCTTT. This encodes CASSDPQGAGLGTEAFF.

The genes are TRBV11-1 and TRBJ2-5, with 7 bases lining up with TRBD1. The CDR3 contains 15 residues. Germline CDR1 SGHAT, CDR2 FQDESV (reference sequence). Trimming removed 1 base from V and 3 bases from J; junction bases left unmatched: 5. CDR3 DNA: TGTGCCAGCAGCTTAGTCGACAGGGACAAAGAGACCCAGTACTTC. This gives the protein CASSLVDRDKETQYF.

The V call is TRBV2, the J call TRBJ1-4; the match to TRBD1 covers 8 bases. Germline assignment: CDR1 SNHLY and CDR2 FYNNEI. Trimming removed 8 bases from V and 3 bases from J; junction bases left unmatched: 11. The CDR3 is 16 amino acids. CDR3 region: CASDTGGAPANEKLFF. The DNA for the CDR3 is TGTGCCAGCGATACAGGGGGAGCACCGGCTAATGAAAAACTGTTTTTT.

The genes are TRBV6-4 and TRBJ1-6; 8 bases map to TRBD1. Trimming at V came to 6 bases and at J to 10 bases, leaving 11 bases not matched to a gene. This CDR3 has 15 residues. Per the germline V gene, CDR1 is MRHNA and CDR2 is SNTAGT. CDR3 loop: CASSVGQGARSPLHF. The CDR3 DNA reads as TGTGCCAGCAGCGTCGGGCAGGGGGCTAGGTCACCCCTCCACTTT.

This clone appeared a few times. V gene TRBV5-1 combines with J gene TRBJ1-1; D is possibly TRBD1 (6 bases). Germline V gene data show CDR1 as SGHRS and CDR2 as YFSETQ. The germline V and J ends were trimmed by 4 bases and 5 bases, with 18 bases remaining between them. The CDR3 loop spans 15 amino acids. Written as DNA, the CDR3 is TGCGCCAGCAGCCTGAACGGGACACGAGTTACTGAAGCTTTCTTT. This sequence encodes CASSLNGTRVTEAFF.

About this clone itself: A read error may produce the germline difference seen at one junction end. CDR3: CASGLVGLEAYAF. CDR3 bases: TGTGCTAGTGGTTTGGTGGGACTCGAGGCTTACGCCTTC. The gene calls are TRBV12-5 and TRBJ1-2; possibly TRBD1 for D (5 bases). Germline V gene lookup returns CDR1 LGHNT and CDR2 FRNRAP. The CDR3 loop spans 13 amino acids. Full variable domain (remainder filled in from reference TRBV12-5 and TRBJ1-2): DARVTQTPRHKVTEMGQEVTMRCQPILGHNTVFWYRQTMMQGLELLAYFRNRAPLDDSGMPKDRFSAEMPDATLATLKIQPSEPRDSAVYFCASGLVGLEAYAFGSGTRLTVV.

This chain links TRBV10-1 with TRBJ1-6; D remains ambiguous. The CDR3 runs 13 residues. The V gene's germline CDR1 is WNHNN and CDR2 SYGVQD (reference sequence). V shed 5 bases and J shed 14 bases, with 16 bases lying between them. The CDR3 loop reads CASSYDSLGTLHF. The CDR3 nucleotides read TGCGCCAGCAGTTATGACTCTCTCGGGACCCTCCACTTT.

CDR3 residues: CASTPRRDSYEQYF. CDR3 DNA: TGTGCCAGCACCCCACGAAGGGACTCTTACGAGCAGTACTTC. The rearrangement links TRBV2 to TRBJ2-7; perhaps TRBD2 as D (6 bases). V shed 7 bases and J shed 4 bases, with 17 bases lying between them. CDR3 length equals 14 residues. CDR1 and CDR2 (germline): SNHLY, FYNNEI.

This chain joins TRBV7-7 and TRBJ2-1, with D unresolved. The CDR3 is 13 amino acids. Germline V gives CDR1 SSHAT, CDR2 FNYEAQ (reference sequence). V lost 4 bases, J lost 4 bases, and 8 bases lay in between. The CDR3 region is CASSSPPYNEQFF. In DNA, the CDR3 is TGTGCCAGCAGCTCTCCCCCGTACAATGAGCAGTTCTTC. The whole variable domain, filled in from reference TRBV7-7 and TRBJ2-1, reads GAGVSQSPRYKVTKRGQDVTLRCDPISSHATLYWYQQALGQGPEFLTYFNYEAQPDKSGLPSDRFSAERPEGSISTLTIQRTEQRDSAMYRCASSSPPYNEQFFGPGTRLTVL.

The chain combines TRBV6-5 with TRBJ1-2; D not certain. This CDR3 region has 13 residues. CDR1 and CDR2 (germline): MNHEY, SVGAGI. The ends were cut back, 0 bases at V and 8 bases at J, with 10 bases in the middle. The CDR3 DNA is TGTGCCAGCAGTTACTCGATAGTTTCCGGCTACACCTTC. Translating gives CASSYSIVSGYTF.

The chain carries TRBV2 and TRBJ1-1; D perhaps matches TRBD1 (5 bases). V lost 3 bases and J lost 1, with 9 bases in between. Germline V gene sequence: CDR1 SNHLY, CDR2 FYNNEI. This CDR3 comprises 14 residues. CDR3 amino acids: CASSDFQGNTEAFF. Here the CDR3 DNA reads TGTGCCAGCAGTGATTTTCAGGGGAACACTGAAGCTTTCTTT.

This clone was found a few times. The chain combines TRBV6-5 with TRBJ2-5, with D perhaps matching TRBD1 (5 bases). The CDR3 extends over 14 amino acids. Trimming cost V 6 bases and J 5 bases, with 16 bases left between them. CDR1 MNHEY and CDR2 SVGAGI come from the germline V gene. The CDR3 reads CASSLTDGRETQYF. The CDR3 coding sequence is TGTGCCAGCAGCCTGACAGACGGCCGGGAGACCCAGTACTTC.

V gene TRBV18 combines with J gene TRBJ2-7; unclear D gene. The germline V and J ends were trimmed by 0 bases and 2 bases, with 11 bases remaining between them. The V gene's germline CDR1 is KGHSH and CDR2 LQKENI. The length of the CDR3 is 15 residues. CDR3 protein: CASSPPVRGPYEQYF. The CDR3 DNA reads as TGTGCCAGCTCACCACCAGTTAGAGGTCCCTACGAGCAGTACTTC.

The rearrangement uses TRBV2 and TRBJ2-7, with 7 bases identical to TRBD1. The germline V gene has CDR1 SNHLY and CDR2 FYNNEI. The length of the CDR3 is 13 residues. Trimming removed 6 bases from V and 7 bases from J; junction bases left unmatched: 9. For the CDR3, the DNA is TGTGCCAGCAGCCCGACAGGGAGCGGAGAGCAGTACTTC. Amino acid sequence: CASSPTGSGEQYF.

The CDR3 reads CASSDPGGEETQYF. DNA of the CDR3: TGTGCCAGCAGCGACCCAGGGGGCGAGGAGACCCAGTACTTC. The chain combines TRBV9 with TRBJ2-5; 8 bases align to TRBD1. The CDR3 length is 14 residues. Losses at the gene ends were 3 bases for V and 5 bases for J; bases not matched to a gene: 6. Per the germline V gene, CDR1 is SGDLS and CDR2 is YYNGEE.

The chain employs TRBV19 and TRBJ1-5, with unresolved D. The ends were cut back, 6 bases at V and 4 bases at J, with 10 bases in the middle. Germline assignment: CDR1 LNHDA and CDR2 SQIVND (reference sequence). CDR3 length: 13 amino acids. Here the CDR3 DNA reads TGTGCCAGTAGCCTAAGTCGGAATCAGCCCCAGCATTTT. It encodes CASSLSRNQPQHF.

For this clone: Germline and junction disagree at one end, which may indicate a read error. The chain employs TRBV2 and TRBJ2-3, with TRBD1 matching over 9 bases. The CDR3 covers 15 residues. From germline, CDR1 is SNHLY and CDR2 FYNNEI. The chain's CDR3 is CAGSGGTGSPDTQYF. CDR3 in DNA: TGTGCCGGCAGTGGGGGGACAGGGTCCCCAGATACGCAGTATTTT.

The gene calls are TRBV7-9 and TRBJ2-5; no reliable D call. Germline CDR1 reads SEHNR; CDR2 reads FQNEAQ (reference sequence). Trimming took 2 bases from V and 0 from J, leaving 7 bases between them. This CDR3 region has 14 residues. The CDR3 sequence is CASSLLSDQETQYF. In DNA, the CDR3 is TGTGCCAGCAGCTTACTCAGCGACCAAGAGACCCAGTACTTC.

The chain carries TRBV9 and TRBJ2-7; D might be TRBD2 (5 bases). Germline V lookup: CDR1 SGDLS, CDR2 YYNGEE. The CDR3 is made up of 13 amino acids. Trimming took off 3 bases at V and 7 bases at J, with 14 bases between the two ends. CDR3 bases: TGTGCCAGCAGCGCATGGGAGTCAAAAGAGCAGTACTTC. Amino acids: CASSAWESKEQYF.

The rearrangement links TRBV6-1 to TRBJ2-1, with D perhaps TRBD1 (6 bases). Deletions cut 8 bases from V and 5 bases from J, with 16 bases between. The germline V gene encodes CDR1 MNHNS and CDR2 SASEGT. This CDR3 region has 14 residues. In DNA form, the CDR3 reads TGTGCCAGCCGCCCCGTTGGACAGCACAATGAGCAGTTCTTC. As protein: CASRPVGQHNEQFF.

This clone was counted a single time. The V call is TRBV19, the J call TRBJ1-2; unclear D gene. This CDR3 is 16 amino acids long. Per germline, CDR1 LNHDA and CDR2 SQIVND (reference sequence). The ends were cut back, 4 bases at V and 4 bases at J, with 19 bases in the middle. The CDR3: CASSTTYPGNFYGYTF. CDR3 DNA: TGTGCCAGTAGTACCACCTACCCCGGGAACTTCTATGGCTACACCTTC. The variable domain in full, with the rest retrieved from reference TRBV19 and TRBJ1-2, is DGGITQSPKYLFRKEGQNVTLSCEQNLNHDAMYWYRQDPGQGLRLIYYSQIVNDFQKGDIAEGYSVSREKKESFPLTVTSAQKNPTAFYLCASSTTYPGNFYGYTFGSGTRLTVV.